Detailed here is one T cell receptor (beta chain). The data are from a study of tumor T cells in aggressive B-cell lymphoma. This table comes from immunoSEQ multiplex PCR, and its TCRdb copy is limited to in-frame clones, with some not included. The data show 8,900 or so clones, 70% to 90% seen once. The CDR3 has 13 residues. V lost 5 bases, J lost 1 base, and 8 bases lay in between. Germline V lookup: CDR1 LNHDA, CDR2 SQIVND (reference sequence). This TCR derives from an adult with diffuse large B cell lymphoma. Sequencing was carried out using tumor tissue. The rearrangement uses TRBV19 and TRBJ1-2, with D hard to call. This CDR3 reads CASSFQINYGYTF. For the CDR3, the DNA is TGTGCCAGTAGTTTCCAAATTAACTATGGCTACACCTTC.